The 19 T cell receptor beta chains presented below share a single source sample, sequenced in a study of radiation and T cells in renal cell carcinoma. The sample's time point: blood 4 weeks post-SBRT, at nephrectomy. Treatment: 15 Gy SBRT to primary tumor, nephrectomy 4 weeks later. The assay was immunoSEQ multiplex PCR, and TCRdb's table has in-frame clones only and misses some. This table holds about 86,000 clones, around four fifths found once. The sequences come from blood, collected from a patient whose treatment included radiotherapy and nephrectomy. The receptors originated from a man between 45 and 60 years old with renal cell carcinoma.

This clone has only one observation. This chain joins TRBV9 and TRBJ1-3, with 8 bases identical to TRBD1. Germline assignment: CDR1 SGDLS and CDR2 YYNGEE. The CDR3 contains 15 residues. V was pared by 3 bases and J by 0 bases, with 2 bases of the junction left unmatched. Here the CDR3 reads CASSGTGNSGNTIYF. DNA of the CDR3: TGTGCCAGCAGCGGGACAGGGAACTCTGGAAACACCATATATTTT.

This chain connects TRBV11-2 to TRBJ2-2; a possible D gene is TRBD1 (6 bases). The germline gives CDR1 SGHAT, CDR2 FQNNGV. The CDR3 loop spans 16 amino acids. V was pared by 5 bases and J by 6 bases, with 19 bases between. CDR3 in DNA: TGTGCCAGCAGCCTAAGCCGGTTCAGGGGATCCGGGGAGCTGTTTTTT. Its protein product is CASSLSRFRGSGELFF.

V and J are TRBV29-1 and TRBJ2-7; D perhaps matches TRBD2 (6 bases). V was cut by 7 bases and J by 5 bases, with 18 bases left in between. The length of the CDR3 is 13 residues. Germline lookup yields CDR1 SQVTM and CDR2 ANQGSEA. DNA of the CDR3: TGCAGCGCCGAGACTAGTACGGAGCACGAGCAGTACTTC. It specifies CSAETSTEHEQYF.

In this sample, this clone turned up once. The chain has TRBV6-5 and TRBJ2-7; D not resolved. Trimming cost V 6 bases and J 3 bases, with 12 bases left between them. Germline CDR1 MNHEY, CDR2 SVGAGI. The CDR3 has 13 amino acids. The CDR3 nucleotides are TGTGCCAGCAGGAAGACAAGCAACTACGAGCAGTACTTC. Encoded protein: CASRKTSNYEQYF.

This clone was detected only once. The CDR3 loop reads CASSTRDRSYGYTF. DNA for the CDR3: TGTGCCAGCAGCACCCGGGACAGGTCATATGGCTACACCTTC. V gene TRBV7-2 combines with J gene TRBJ1-2; 8 nucleotides line up with TRBD1. Germline V gene sequence: CDR1 SGHTA, CDR2 FQGNSA. With 5 bases clipped from V and 5 bases from J, the junction kept 7 bases outside the gene matches. This CDR3 contains 14 residues.

The chain is built from TRBV19 and TRBJ2-5; D is possibly TRBD2 (6 bases). CDR1 and CDR2 from the germline V gene are LNHDA and SQIVND (reference sequence). Trimming removed 5 bases from V and 4 bases from J, with 26 bases in between. The CDR3 has 18 residues. CDR3 DNA: TGTGCCAGTAGTTCGGAGTGGGGAGGTCTTTCCGCCGGAGAGACCCAGTACTTC. It is translated as CASSSEWGGLSAGETQYF. Looking up the rest from reference TRBV19 and TRBJ2-5 gives the full variable domain: DGGITQSPKYLFRKEGQNVTLSCEQNLNHDAMYWYRQDPGQGLRLIYYSQIVNDFQKGDIAEGYSVSREKKESFPLTVTSAQKNPTAFYLCASSSEWGGLSAGETQYFGPGTRLLVL.

The chain recombines TRBV18 with TRBJ2-7, with D perhaps matching TRBD1 (6 bases). CDR1 is KGHSH and CDR2 is LQKENI in the germline V gene. The CDR3 totals 14 residues. Trimming took off 2 bases at V and 4 bases at J, with 12 bases between the two ends. The CDR3 loop is CASSPNRDGYEQYF. CDR3 bases: TGTGCCAGCTCACCAAACAGGGACGGTTACGAGCAGTACTTC.

The chain recombines TRBV6-6 with TRBJ1-4; no clear D gene. This CDR3 comprises 14 residues. Trimming pared 10 bases from V and 8 bases from J, leaving 20 bases between. The germline V gene encodes CDR1 MNHNY and CDR2 SVGAGI (reference sequence). As DNA, the CDR3 is TGTGCCACGAGAAGCACGGGGTTGGAAGAAAAACTGTTTTTT. As protein: CATRSTGLEEKLFF.

The chain links TRBV30 to TRBJ1-1; no definite D call. The germline gives CDR1 GTSNPN, CDR2 SVGIG (reference sequence). This CDR3 comprises 12 residues. Trimming pared 4 bases from V and 1 base from J, leaving 7 bases between. The CDR3, as DNA: TGTGCCTGGACCGGCGCGAACACTGAAGCTTTCTTT. Protein: CAWTGANTEAFF.

The V call is TRBV2, the J call TRBJ2-1; possibly TRBD1 or TRBD2 for D (7 bases each). The CDR3 contains 14 residues. Trimming removed 11 bases from V and 4 bases from J, with 18 bases in between. Germline CDR1 and CDR2: SNHLY and FYNNEI. CDR3 in DNA: TGTGCCGTCAGAGGGGGCGGGGGTTACAATGAGCAGTTCTTC. The encoded protein is CAVRGGGGYNEQFF.

The CDR3 spells CASSPRRRQGQGGTGELFF. CDR3 nucleotides: TGTGCCAGCAGCCCTCGCCGTAGGCAGGGACAGGGAGGAACCGGGGAGCTGTTTTTT. The chain recombines TRBV5-4 with TRBJ2-2; 9 bases match TRBD1. Per germline, CDR1 SGHNT and CDR2 YYREEE (reference sequence). After removal of 4 bases from V and 5 bases from J, the junction contained 18 bases not matched to a gene. This CDR3 region has 19 residues.

The rearrangement joins TRBV15 to TRBJ2-5; D call uncertain. The CDR3 extends over 15 amino acids. V dropped 5 bases and J dropped 5 bases, with 18 bases sitting between them. In germline, CDR1 is LNHNV, CDR2 YYDKDF (reference sequence). The CDR3 sequence: CATSLFRVGVETQYF. The CDR3, as DNA: TGTGCCACCAGCTTGTTTCGGGTCGGCGTGGAGACCCAGTACTTC.

The gene calls are TRBV9 and TRBJ2-1; TRBD1 aligns across 12 bases. This CDR3 region has 16 residues. Per germline, CDR1 SGDLS and CDR2 YYNGEE. V was pared by 3 bases and J by 9 bases, with 10 bases of the junction left unmatched. CDR3: CASSETGTGGQSEQFF. The CDR3 nucleotides read TGTGCCAGCAGCGAAACCGGGACAGGGGGCCAAAGTGAGCAGTTCTTC.

The chain links TRBV28 to TRBJ1-2, with D unresolved. V lost 5 bases, J lost 8 bases, and 15 bases lay in between. CDR3 size: 13 residues. The germline V gene has CDR1 MDHEN and CDR2 SYDVKM. The CDR3 DNA follows: TGTGCCAGCAGTCCCACCTTGAAGGGCGGCTACACCTTC. Translation: CASSPTLKGGYTF.

This clone has a single count. The gene calls are TRBV7-2 and TRBJ2-5, with 9 nucleotides matching TRBD2. Germline loops: CDR1 SGHTA, CDR2 FQGNSA. The CDR3 is made up of 15 amino acids. Trimming took 3 bases from V and 5 from J; bases not matched to a gene: 7. CDR3 in DNA: TGTGCCAGCAGCTTGATTAGCGGGGGTGCCGAGACCCAGTACTTC. This codes for CASSLISGGAETQYF.

There are a few counts of this clone. The V and J genes are TRBV7-9 and TRBJ1-1; D remains unclear. The CDR3 is 12 residues long. Germline values: CDR1 SEHNR, CDR2 FQNEAQ (reference sequence). V gave up 4 bases and J gave up 3 bases, with 6 bases separating them. The CDR3 DNA reads as TGTGCCAGCAGCTCCGCTTACACTGAAGCTTTCTTT. It codes for CASSSAYTEAFF.

A few counts support this clone. The chain carries TRBV19 and TRBJ2-3; possible D gene TRBD1, 6 bases. This CDR3 region has 13 residues. Germline loops: CDR1 LNHDA, CDR2 SQIVND (reference sequence). Deletions cut 2 bases from V and 4 bases from J, with 7 bases between. The CDR3 DNA reads as TGTGCCAGTAGTATACAGGGGTCAGATACGCAGTATTTT. It codes for CASSIQGSDTQYF.

In its sample, this clone was seen once. J is TRBJ2-7 and V is TRBV2; D is possibly TRBD1 or TRBD2 (5 bases each). Per germline, CDR1 SNHLY and CDR2 FYNNEI. This CDR3 has 13 amino acids. The V end was cut by 4 bases, the J end by 5 bases, with 12 bases between. The CDR3 reads CASSVGEPNEQYF. Here the CDR3 DNA reads TGTGCCAGCAGTGTGGGGGAACCTAACGAGCAGTACTTC. Using reference TRBV2 and TRBJ2-7 for the parts outside the CDR3, the full variable domain is EPEVTQTPSHQVTQMGQEVILRCVPISNHLYFYWYRQILGQKVEFLVSFYNNEISEKSEIFDDQFSVERPDGSNFTLKIRSTKLEDSAMYFCASSVGEPNEQYFGPGTRLTVT.

The rearrangement uses TRBV7-9 and TRBJ2-2, with D tentatively TRBD2 (5 bases). Germline CDR1 is SEHNR and CDR2 is FQNEAQ (reference sequence). The ends were cut back, 0 bases at V and 5 bases at J, with 10 bases in the middle. The length of the CDR3 is 15 residues. The CDR3 DNA sequence: TGTGCCAGCAGCTTAGCGGGAGCGTGGACCGGGGAGCTGTTTTTT. Translating it yields CASSLAGAWTGELFF. Filled out from reference TRBV7-9 and TRBJ2-2, the complete variable domain reads DTGVSQNPRHKITKRGQNVTFRCDPISEHNRLYWYRQTLGQGPEFLTYFQNEAQLEKSRLLSDRFSAERPKGSFSTLEIQRTEQGDSAMYLCASSLAGAWTGELFFGEGSRLTVL.